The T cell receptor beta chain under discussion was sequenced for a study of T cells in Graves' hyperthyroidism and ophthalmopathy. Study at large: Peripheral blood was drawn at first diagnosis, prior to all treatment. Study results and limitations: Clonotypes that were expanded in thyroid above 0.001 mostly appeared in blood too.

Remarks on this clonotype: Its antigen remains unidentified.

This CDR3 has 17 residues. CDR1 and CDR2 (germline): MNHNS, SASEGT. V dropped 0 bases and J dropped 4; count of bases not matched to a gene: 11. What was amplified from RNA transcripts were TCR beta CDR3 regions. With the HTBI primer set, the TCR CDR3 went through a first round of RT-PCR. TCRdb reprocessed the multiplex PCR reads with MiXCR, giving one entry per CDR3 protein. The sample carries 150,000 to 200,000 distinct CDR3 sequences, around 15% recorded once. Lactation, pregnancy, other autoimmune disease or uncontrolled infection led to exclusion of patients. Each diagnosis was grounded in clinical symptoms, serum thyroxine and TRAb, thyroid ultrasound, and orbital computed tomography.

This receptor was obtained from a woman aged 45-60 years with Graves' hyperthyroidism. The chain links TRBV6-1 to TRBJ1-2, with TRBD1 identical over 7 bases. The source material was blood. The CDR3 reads CASSEAVFGTALYGYTF. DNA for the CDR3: TGTGCCAGCAGTGAAGCTGTGTTCGGGACAGCCCTCTATGGCTACACCTTC.